Shown below are 11 T cell receptor beta chains from a single sample sequenced in a study of blood T cell repertoires in COVID-19. Profiling relied on immunoSEQ multiplex PCR, and the TCRdb table lists in-frame clones only, not all of them. The top ten clones hold roughly 10% of a sample with more than 200,000 clones, roughly 86% of them seen once. Sequences were obtained from peripheral blood. The receptors come from a woman in her forties or fifties with COVID-19, enrolled during active disease.

The table lists this clone with a count of one. J is TRBJ1-5 and V is TRBV19; the D gene is possibly TRBD1 (5 bases). This CDR3 is 14 amino acids long. CDR1 LNHDA and CDR2 SQIVND come from the germline V gene (reference sequence). V lost 4 bases, J lost 2 bases, and 9 bases lay in between. CDR3 DNA sequence: TGTGCCAGTAGTAAAACAGGAGGCAATCAGCCCCAGCATTTT. Encoded protein: CASSKTGGNQPQHF.

The rearrangement uses TRBV25-1 and TRBJ1-2, with D perhaps matching TRBD1 (6 bases). V was clipped by 1 base and J by 7 bases, with 16 bases between them. The CDR3 has 15 residues. Germline CDR1 and CDR2: MGHDK and SYGVNS. The CDR3 reads CASSEWDTHPGGYTF. The CDR3 DNA sequence: TGTGCCAGCAGTGAATGGGACACCCACCCAGGTGGCTACACCTTC.

J is TRBJ1-2 and V is TRBV18, with 10 bases that match TRBD1. Unmatched junction bases numbered 5, after V lost 6 bases and J lost 4 bases. Per germline, CDR1 KGHSH and CDR2 LQKENI. This CDR3 is 14 amino acids long. The CDR3 reads CASSPTGGVYGYTF. The CDR3 DNA sequence: TGTGCCAGCTCCCCGACAGGGGGCGTCTATGGCTACACCTTC.

V and J are TRBV10-1 and TRBJ2-1; perhaps TRBD1 as D (5 bases). Germline V gene sequence: CDR1 WNHNN, CDR2 SYGVQD (reference sequence). V lost 5 bases to trimming and J lost 8 bases, with 13 bases between them. This CDR3 is 13 amino acids long. CDR3 protein: CASSITDRDEQFF. Written as DNA, the CDR3 is TGCGCCAGCAGTATAACCGACAGAGATGAGCAGTTCTTC.

This clone was seen just once. The chain links TRBV11-2 to TRBJ2-3; D is unclear. Trimming stripped 1 base from V and 6 bases from J, with 14 bases between. Germline CDR1 SGHAT, CDR2 FQNNGV. The CDR3 is 15 residues long. The DNA of the CDR3 is TGTGCCAGCAGCTTAGTCCGACTGCCCGGGGATACGCAGTATTTT. As protein: CASSLVRLPGDTQYF.

CDR3 residues: CASTRDRGLSPLHF. The CDR3 DNA reads TGTGCCAGCACGCGGGACAGGGGGCTATCACCCCTCCACTTT. The chain has TRBV28 and TRBJ1-6, with 12 bases fitting TRBD1. The CDR3 contains 14 residues. Germline values: CDR1 MDHEN, CDR2 SYDVKM. After removal of 7 bases from V and 10 bases from J, the junction contained 5 bases not matched to a gene. Full variable domain (outside the CDR3, taken from reference TRBV28 and TRBJ1-6): DVKVTQSSRYLVKRTGEKVFLECVQDMDHENMFWYRQDPGLGLRLIYFSYDVKMKEKGDIPEGYSVSREKKERFSLILESASTNQTSMYLCASTRDRGLSPLHFGNGTRLTVT.

The chain recombines TRBV28 with TRBJ1-1; 12 nucleotides agree with TRBD1. After removal of 6 bases from V and 5 bases from J, the junction contained 16 bases not matched to a gene. CDR3 length: 18 residues. Germline CDR1 and CDR2: MDHEN and SYDVKM. DNA for the CDR3: TGTGCCAGCAGCCAGTGGGTTAGGGACAGGGGGCGAAGAACTGAAGCTTTCTTT. Translated: CASSQWVRDRGRRTEAFF.

The chain joins TRBV9 to TRBJ2-1, with D uncertain. The CDR3 extends over 15 amino acids. Trimming took 0 bases from V and 9 from J, leaving 16 bases between them. Germline V gene sequence: CDR1 SGDLS, CDR2 YYNGEE. In DNA, the CDR3 is TGTGCCAGCAGCGTAGCAGGTCAGGATACAAGTGAGCAGTTCTTC. Translated: CASSVAGQDTSEQFF. The complete variable domain, with remaining parts taken from reference TRBV9 and TRBJ2-1, reads DSGVTQTPKHLITATGQRVTLRCSPRSGDLSVYWYQQSLDQGLQFLIQYYNGEERAKGNILERFSAQQFPDLHSELNLSSLELGDSALYFCASSVAGQDTSEQFFGPGTRLTVL.

This sequence joins TRBV2 and TRBJ1-1; TRBD1 is a possible D gene (5 bases). The germline V and J ends were trimmed by 3 bases and 9 bases, with 14 bases remaining between them. The CDR3 is 13 amino acids. Per germline, CDR1 SNHLY and CDR2 FYNNEI. Here the CDR3 reads CASSEGGGLKAFF. The CDR3, as DNA: TGTGCCAGCAGTGAGGGGGGAGGTCTGAAAGCTTTCTTT. The whole variable domain, remainder taken from reference TRBV2 and TRBJ1-1, is EPEVTQTPSHQVTQMGQEVILRCVPISNHLYFYWYRQILGQKVEFLVSFYNNEISEKSEIFDDQFSVERPDGSNFTLKIRSTKLEDSAMYFCASSEGGGLKAFFGQGTRLTVV.

This chain joins TRBV19 and TRBJ1-1; D is unresolved. In germline, CDR1 is LNHDA, CDR2 SQIVND (reference sequence). Trimming took 3 bases from V and 0 from J, leaving 8 bases between them. The CDR3 runs to 14 residues. CDR3 nucleotide sequence: TGTGCCAGTAGTATCCAGACTATGAACACTGAAGCTTTCTTT. It is translated as CASSIQTMNTEAFF.

The chain is built from TRBV9 and TRBJ2-2, with 11 bases matching TRBD2. V was clipped by 2 bases and J by 7 bases; unmatched bases: 4. Germline CDR1 is SGDLS and CDR2 is YYNGEE. The CDR3 is made up of 15 amino acids. Here the CDR3 DNA reads TGTGCCAGCAGCGTTAGCGGGGGGGGACTCGGGGAGCTGTTTTTT. It is translated as CASSVSGGGLGELFF.